This T cell receptor (beta chain) derives from a study of blood T cell repertoires in COVID-19. As for the study in general: COVID-19 samples, acute and convalescent, were from the United States, Italy and Spain. Nucleic acid was either cDNA or gDNA, and it came from T cells, B-cell-depleted T cells, or PBMCs.

As processed by the authors: Quantification of nucleated cells was approximated via reference gene primer amplification. Only in-frame clones appear in the TCRdb table, and some are missing; sequencing was by immunoSEQ multiplex PCR. The V and J calls and clone size are taken from that table; D and trimming were inferred from the DNA. In the table there are around 170,000 clones, around 86% of which are singletons. Trimming removed 4 bases from V and 1 base from J; junction bases left unmatched: 3. Germline-derived CDR1 and CDR2 are SGDLS and YYNGEE. The CDR3 totals 15 residues. V gene TRBV9 combines with J gene TRBJ2-1; 9 bases line up with TRBD1. The TCR sequence derives from a woman in her 30s with active or convalescent COVID-19. The sequenced sample consisted of peripheral blood. CDR3 region: CASSSGTGSYNEQFF. CDR3 sequence (DNA): TGTGCCAGCAGCTCCGGGACAGGGTCCTACAATGAGCAGTTCTTC.